A selection of T cell receptor beta chains follows, all from one sample in a study of T cells after yellow fever vaccination. TCRdb reprocessed the 5' RACE reads with MiXCR, giving one entry per CDR3 protein. Of 150,000 to 200,000 distinct CDR3 sequences listed, 9.3% are singletons. The sample here was CD8+ T cells sorted from PBMCs, taken 45 days after the yellow fever booster vaccination. These TCRs come from a man aged 18-30 years who received the YFV17D yellow fever vaccine. Each CDR3 is given with its conserved first and last residue. Each record gives: J gene, D gene, clone size, V gene, CDR3 DNA, CDR3 protein. The D gene is left open where the match is weak. A row's size may be missing; if present it is once, few, many or a size class.

j_gene: TRBJ2-1; d_gene: .; abundance: .; v_gene: TRBV6-1; CDR3nt: TGTGCCAGTCAAGAGTGGGGGTCCTACAATGAGCAGTTCTTC; CDR3aa: CASQEWGSYNEQFF
j_gene: TRBJ2-1; d_gene: .; abundance: few; v_gene: TRBV12-5; CDR3nt: TGTGCTAGTGGTCCACATGGGGGGCGGGATGAGCAGTTCTTC; CDR3aa: CASGPHGGRDEQFF
j_gene: TRBJ2-7; d_gene: .; abundance: many; v_gene: TRBV7-8; CDR3nt: TGTGCCAGCAACCTCGCTGGGGGGGCCCGTGACGAGCAGTACTTC; CDR3aa: CASNLAGGARDEQYF
j_gene: TRBJ2-2; d_gene: .; abundance: many; v_gene: TRBV4-1; CDR3nt: TGCGCCAGCAGCCCCGCCCGGCTCACCGGGGAGCTGTTTTTT; CDR3aa: CASSPARLTGELFF
j_gene: TRBJ2-3; d_gene: .; abundance: many; v_gene: TRBV6-2/TRBV6-3; CDR3nt: TGTGCCAGCAGTTACAGGGGTCCAACGCAGTATTTT; CDR3aa: CASSYRGPTQYF
j_gene: TRBJ1-1; d_gene: TRBD1; abundance: few; v_gene: TRBV6-5; CDR3nt: TGTGCCAGCAGCTGGCGAACAGGGGGGCACACTGAAGCTTTCTTT; CDR3aa: CASSWRTGGHTEAFF
j_gene: TRBJ2-1; d_gene: .; abundance: .; v_gene: TRBV29-1; CDR3nt: TGCAGCGTACTCAGGGAGGACTCATACAATGAGCAGTTCTTC; CDR3aa: CSVLREDSYNEQFF
j_gene: TRBJ2-5; d_gene: .; abundance: many; v_gene: TRBV9; CDR3nt: TGTGCCAGCAGCGTAACTTCCAGTCCTCAAGAGACCCAGTACTTC; CDR3aa: CASSVTSSPQETQYF
j_gene: TRBJ2-3; d_gene: .; abundance: few; v_gene: TRBV14; CDR3nt: TGTGCCAGCAGCCCGAGACAGTCGGTCACAGATACGCAGTATTTT; CDR3aa: CASSPRQSVTDTQYF
j_gene: TRBJ1-5; d_gene: .; abundance: .; v_gene: TRBV4-1; CDR3nt: TGCGCCAGCAGCGAGGGCCAGGGGCGTTTTAGCAATCAGCCCCAGCATTTT; CDR3aa: CASSEGQGRFSNQPQHF
j_gene: TRBJ2-5; d_gene: .; abundance: .; v_gene: TRBV9; CDR3nt: TGTGCCAGCAGCGTATGGGGGCAGGAGGAGACCCAGTACTTC; CDR3aa: CASSVWGQEETQYF
j_gene: TRBJ2-2; d_gene: TRBD2; abundance: few; v_gene: TRBV5-1; CDR3nt: TGCGCCAGCAGCTTTCTAGCGGGGGGGCCCCCCGGGGAGCTGTTTTTT; CDR3aa: CASSFLAGGPPGELFF
j_gene: TRBJ1-5; d_gene: .; abundance: few; v_gene: TRBV27; CDR3nt: TGTGCCAGCAGTTTACGGGGGTCGGGCCAGCCCCAGCATTTT; CDR3aa: CASSLRGSGQPQHF
j_gene: TRBJ2-2; d_gene: TRBD2; abundance: few; v_gene: TRBV5-1; CDR3nt: TGCGCCAGCAGCGGCGGACTAGCGGGACCGACGAACACCGGGGAGCTGTTTTTT; CDR3aa: CASSGGLAGPTNTGELFF
j_gene: TRBJ1-4; d_gene: .; abundance: few; v_gene: TRBV7-9; CDR3nt: TGTGCCAGCAGCTTAGGGGGTCTCAGCGATGAAAAACTGTTTTTT; CDR3aa: CASSLGGLSDEKLFF
j_gene: TRBJ2-5; d_gene: .; abundance: .; v_gene: TRBV6-2/TRBV6-3; CDR3nt: TGTGCCAGCCACCTATGGGGAGAGACCCAGTACTTC; CDR3aa: CASHLWGETQYF
j_gene: TRBJ2-1; d_gene: TRBD1; abundance: .; v_gene: TRBV27; CDR3nt: TGTGCCAGCAGCGCCGGGACAGGGGGCAGGAATGAGCAGTTCTTC; CDR3aa: CASSAGTGGRNEQFF
j_gene: TRBJ2-5; d_gene: .; abundance: few; v_gene: TRBV11-2; CDR3nt: TGTGCCAGCAGCTTAGATGGGTGGGAGAGAGGGAAGGGTCAAGAGACCCAGTACTTC; CDR3aa: CASSLDGWERGKGQETQYF
j_gene: TRBJ2-7; d_gene: .; abundance: .; v_gene: TRBV7-9; CDR3nt: TGTGCCAGCAGCTCCGCTAGCTGGGCTCCAGGGTACGAGCAGTACTTC; CDR3aa: CASSSASWAPGYEQYF
j_gene: TRBJ2-1; d_gene: .; abundance: many; v_gene: TRBV4-2; CDR3nt: TGTGCCAGCAGCCAAGCTCGGTCCAGCTACAATGAGCAGTTCTTC; CDR3aa: CASSQARSSYNEQFF
j_gene: TRBJ2-2; d_gene: .; abundance: .; v_gene: TRBV6-5; CDR3nt: TGTGCCAGCAGTTACTCGGCCGGGGAGCTGTTTTTT; CDR3aa: CASSYSAGELFF
j_gene: TRBJ1-5; d_gene: .; abundance: .; v_gene: TRBV28; CDR3nt: TGTGCCAGCAGCGATGTGGGCAATCAGCCCCAGCATTTT; CDR3aa: CASSDVGNQPQHF
j_gene: TRBJ2-3; d_gene: TRBD2; abundance: few; v_gene: TRBV19; CDR3nt: TGTGCCAGTAGTATCCCCGCGGGGGGGAACACAGATACGCAGTATTTT; CDR3aa: CASSIPAGGNTDTQYF